These 20 T cell receptor beta chains were sequenced from one sample in a study of T cell responses to AZD1222 COVID-19 vaccine (dated by TCRdb to about 2021). The time point label here, explained by the study, means: baseline before first vaccination. The sample's treatment or condition label is to be understood as: meningococcal conjugate vaccine given as trial control. Library prep was done by the immunoSEQ multiplex PCR assay. In its TCRdb copy, this immuneACCESS table keeps in-frame sequences only and misses some clones. Where compared with another copy, unresolved V genes explain less than half of these, and the others have no known cause. Within this sample are 84,000 or so clones, with 88% of them counted one time only. The biggest ten clones account for approximately 5.4% of the sample. The sequencing here drew on peripheral blood, taken on day 0 of MenACWY control vaccination. The receptors shown here come from an adult in good health.

This clone was counted a single time. This sequence joins TRBV9 and TRBJ2-5, with D unclear. Trimming took 0 bases from V and 3 from J, leaving 9 bases between them. The germline gives CDR1 SGDLS, CDR2 YYNGEE. This CDR3 is 14 amino acids long. The CDR3 spells CASSVDLGKETQYF. CDR3 nucleotide sequence: TGTGCCAGCAGCGTAGACCTGGGGAAAGAGACCCAGTACTTC. Full variable domain (rest looked up from reference TRBV9 and TRBJ2-5): DSGVTQTPKHLITATGQRVTLRCSPRSGDLSVYWYQQSLDQGLQFLIQYYNGEERAKGNILERFSAQQFPDLHSELNLSSLELGDSALYFCASSVDLGKETQYFGPGTRLLVL.

This clone showed up just a few times. The chain is built from TRBV2 and TRBJ2-7; D possibly corresponds to TRBD2 (5 bases). Germline CDR1 and CDR2: SNHLY and FYNNEI. The ends were cut back, 3 bases at V and 3 bases at J, with 24 bases in the middle. The length of the CDR3 is 18 residues. CDR3 sequence reads: CASSDSADSGNPSYEQYF. As DNA, the CDR3 is TGTGCCAGCAGTGATTCGGCAGATTCCGGGAACCCAAGCTACGAGCAGTACTTC.

The chain combines TRBV7-3 with TRBJ2-3; D is ambiguous. Germline V CDR1 and CDR2: SGHTA, FQGTGA. Trimming removed 4 bases from V and 4 bases from J, with 6 bases in between. CDR3 length: 12 residues. Written as DNA, the CDR3 is TGTGCCAGCAGCTCCTCCCCAGATACGCAGTATTTT. Its translation: CASSSSPDTQYF.

This rearrangement joins TRBV5-1 to TRBJ1-3, with D possibly being TRBD1 (5 bases). This CDR3 contains 14 residues. Germline values: CDR1 SGHRS, CDR2 YFSETQ. Trimming removed 5 bases from V and 2 bases from J, with 11 bases in between. DNA for the CDR3: TGCGCCAGCAGGAGGGGAGAGGCTGGAAACACCATATATTTT. It translates to CASRRGEAGNTIYF.

This chain uses TRBV30 with TRBJ1-5, with TRBD1 as a possible D gene (5 bases). Germline CDR1 reads GTSNPN; CDR2 reads SVGIG (reference sequence). This CDR3 is built from 13 residues. Trimming cost V 2 bases and J 3 bases, with 8 bases left between them. The CDR3: CAWSKGYNQPQHF. For the CDR3, the DNA is TGTGCCTGGAGTAAGGGGTACAATCAGCCCCAGCATTTT.

The chain is built from TRBV5-1 and TRBJ2-1, with D unclear. Germline CDR1 SGHRS, CDR2 YFSETQ. The ends were cut back, 3 bases at V and 3 bases at J, with 7 bases in the middle. The CDR3 sequence is 13 residues long. The CDR3 DNA follows: TGCGCCAGCAGCTCGGGCAACTACAATGAGCAGTTCTTC. This translates into CASSSGNYNEQFF.

The chain links TRBV7-3 to TRBJ1-1, with D tentatively TRBD1 (5 bases). Germline V gives CDR1 SGHTA, CDR2 FQGTGA. Between the trimmed V and J ends, which lost 6 bases and 0 bases, there was a span of 11 bases. The CDR3 sequence is 14 residues long. The CDR3 loop reads CASSQGGMNTEAFF. In DNA form, the CDR3 reads TGTGCCAGCAGTCAGGGAGGCATGAACACTGAAGCTTTCTTT.

The chain couples TRBV11-2 to TRBJ2-3, with D possibly matching TRBD1 (6 bases). The CDR3 has 16 residues. The germline V and J ends were trimmed by 1 base and 3 bases, with 14 bases remaining between them. In germline, CDR1 is SGHAT, CDR2 FQNNGV. CDR3 in DNA: TGTGCCAGCAGCTTAGGGGGACACAGGACAACAGATACGCAGTATTTT. This encodes CASSLGGHRTTDTQYF.

On this clone: The CDR3 end shows no conserved phenylalanine or tryptophan, and so a read error is likely. It is unclear where the CDR3 begins or ends on the DNA, so no DNA is shown, and the CDR3 is as TCRdb lists it. The J gene is TRBJ1-6, the V gene TRBV11-2. The CDR3 totals 10 residues, both ends included. From germline, CDR1 is SGHAT and CDR2 FQNNGV. The CDR3: CASSLVSTMN.

V usage is TRBV9 and J usage is TRBJ2-1; the D call may be TRBD1 or TRBD2 (6 bases each). This CDR3 is built from 16 residues. The germline CDR1 and CDR2 sequences are SGDLS and YYNGEE. Trimming stripped 0 bases from V and 9 bases from J, with 19 bases between. CDR3 bases: TGTGCCAGCAGCGTAGATTATGGAGGGGGGCGAGGTGAGCAGTTCTTC. It is translated as CASSVDYGGGRGEQFF.

The chain combines TRBV7-2 with TRBJ2-1; D is perhaps TRBD1 or TRBD2 (5 bases each). This CDR3 is 13 amino acids long. With 5 bases removed from V and 7 bases from J, the gap between germline ends came to 12 bases. Germline V CDR1 and CDR2: SGHTA, FQGNSA. The CDR3 region is CASSERWGNEQFF. CDR3 nucleotide sequence: TGTGCCAGCAGCGAAAGATGGGGGAATGAGCAGTTCTTC.

V is TRBV28 and J is TRBJ2-7; D unclear. V dropped 5 bases and J dropped 6 bases, with 14 bases sitting between them. The germline CDR1 and CDR2 sequences are MDHEN and SYDVKM. The CDR3 covers 13 residues. The CDR3 DNA is TGTGCCAGCAGTCCAATTGGACGAATCGAGCAGTACTTC. Residues: CASSPIGRIEQYF.

The chain employs TRBV10-3 and TRBJ1-4; tentatively, D is TRBD1 (5 bases). Germline CDR1 reads ENHRY; CDR2 reads SYGVKD. The CDR3 is 13 residues long. Trimming pared 7 bases from V and 5 bases from J, leaving 11 bases between. The CDR3: CAIMQGPNEKLFF. The CDR3 DNA follows: TGTGCCATCATGCAGGGCCCCAATGAAAAACTGTTTTTT.

The chain carries TRBV27 and TRBJ1-2; 9 bases are a match to TRBD1. The germline V gene encodes CDR1 MNHEY and CDR2 SMNVEV (reference sequence). Unmatched junction bases numbered 4, after V lost 6 bases and J lost 5 bases. The CDR3 covers 13 residues. The CDR3 region has the DNA TGTGCCAGCAGGGGGACAGGGAGGTATGGCTACACCTTC. The encoded protein is CASRGTGRYGYTF.

The chain recombines TRBV6-1 with TRBJ1-6; 8 positions agree with TRBD1. The CDR3 has 16 amino acids. Germline loops: CDR1 MNHNS, CDR2 SASEGT. With 4 bases clipped from V and 2 bases from J, the junction kept 4 bases outside the gene matches. The CDR3 DNA sequence: TGTGCCAGCAGTGCGGACAGGGTTGCCTATAATTCACCCCTCCACTTT. This gives the protein CASSADRVAYNSPLHF.

This chain links TRBV4-3 with TRBJ1-1, with D unclear. V lost 3 bases to trimming and J lost 4 bases, with 18 bases between them. The CDR3 covers 16 residues. CDR1 and CDR2 (germline): LGHNA, YSLEER. The CDR3 bases are TGCGCCAGCAGCCATTCTAGGCCGGGTTTAATCACTGAAGCTTTCTTT. Translated, it gives CASSHSRPGLITEAFF.

The chain joins TRBV6-1 to TRBJ2-2; D uncertain. Germline assignment: CDR1 MNHNS and CDR2 SASEGT. This CDR3 has 13 amino acids. Trimming took 0 bases from V and 4 from J, leaving 3 bases between them. The CDR3, as DNA: TGTGCCAGCAGTGAAGCGCTCACCGGGGAGCTGTTTTTT. Translating gives CASSEALTGELFF.

The rearrangement uses TRBV5-6 and TRBJ1-1; a weak D match, TRBD1 (6 bases). Germline CDR1 is SGHDT and CDR2 is YYEEEE. The CDR3 has 12 amino acids. Trimming removed 0 bases at V and 10 bases at J, with 10 bases between. The CDR3: CASSLGGPRAFF. The CDR3 DNA reads as TGTGCCAGCAGCTTGGGGGGGCCTCGAGCTTTCTTT.

V gene TRBV4-2 combines with J gene TRBJ2-3, with D perhaps assigned TRBD1 or TRBD2 (6 bases each). V dropped 1 base and J dropped 2 bases, with 13 bases sitting between them. Per the germline V gene, CDR1 is LGHNA and CDR2 is YNFKEQ. This CDR3 comprises 16 residues. The CDR3 is CASSQVSGGHTDTQYF. CDR3 coding DNA: TGTGCCAGCAGCCAAGTTTCTGGGGGGCACACAGATACGCAGTATTTT.

The V and J genes are TRBV10-3 and TRBJ2-1; D may be TRBD1 (6 bases). The V end was cut by 9 bases, the J end by 3 bases, with 12 bases between. This CDR3 is built from 13 residues. Germline CDR1 and CDR2: ENHRY and SYGVKD. The chain's CDR3 is CAIRDNIYNEQFF. The CDR3 DNA is TGTGCCATTCGGGACAACATCTACAATGAGCAGTTCTTC.